This is a list of T cell receptor beta chains from one sample in a study of T cells in Graves' hyperthyroidism and ophthalmopathy. MiXCR, run by TCRdb on the multiplex PCR reads, gives a single entry per CDR3 protein. The sample contains a few hundred thousand distinct CDR3 sequences, 15% to 20% of which appear only once. The sample taken for sequencing was blood. The source is a woman aged 30 to 39 with Graves' ophthalmopathy. Both conserved end residues are part of each CDR3. The D gene is left open where the match is weak. Clone size is given for some rows only: seen once, a few or many times, or a class if the clone is expanded.

V	D	J	size	CDR3	DNA
TRBV9	-	TRBJ1-2	-	CASSVGGGDYGYTF	TGTGCCAGCAGCGTAGGAGGCGGAGACTATGGCTACACCTTC
TRBV20-1	-	TRBJ1-2	-	CSARDMGGYTF	TGCAGTGCTAGAGATATGGGTGGCTACACCTTC
TRBV11-2	-	TRBJ1-6	few	CASSLNRDNSPLHF	TGTGCCAGCAGCTTAAACAGGGATAATTCACCCCTCCACTTT
TRBV24-1	TRBD2	TRBJ2-7	-	CATGREGLYEQYF	TGTGCCACCGGGCGGGAGGGCCTGTACGAGCAGTACTTC
TRBV28	-	TRBJ2-2	many	CASTQGLKTGELFF	TGTGCCAGCACTCAGGGGCTTAAGACCGGGGAGCTGTTTTTT
TRBV9	-	TRBJ1-1	-	CASSVDTPNTEAFF	TGTGCCAGCAGCGTAGATACCCCAAACACTGAAGCTTTCTTT
TRBV11-2	-	TRBJ1-1	many	CASSAGQGLNTEAFF	TGTGCCAGCAGCGCAGGTCAGGGATTGAACACTGAAGCTTTCTTT
TRBV6-2/TRBV6-3	-	TRBJ1-2	-	CASSYLGRANYGYTF	TGTGCCAGCAGTTACTTGGGACGCGCGAACTATGGCTACACCTTC
TRBV12-3/TRBV12-4	-	TRBJ2-1	many	CASSFEPRDEQFF	TGTGCCAGCAGTTTCGAGCCGCGCGATGAGCAGTTCTTC
TRBV6-5	-	TRBJ2-7	few	CTSSYSDSYEQYF	TGTACCAGCAGTTACTCTGACTCCTACGAGCAGTACTTC
TRBV27	-	TRBJ1-1	many	CASSSGTYLNTEAFF	TGTGCCAGCAGTTCAGGGACCTACTTGAACACTGAAGCTTTCTTT
TRBV6-1	-	TRBJ1-5	many	CASRSTGSMRPQHF	TGTGCCAGCAGGAGTACAGGGTCGATGCGGCCCCAGCATTTT
TRBV30	-	TRBJ1-2	many	CAWSVQSEGYYGYTF	TGTGCCTGGAGTGTACAATCGGAGGGTTACTATGGCTACACCTTC
TRBV9	-	TRBJ2-1	-	CASSVEAAVDEQFF	TGTGCCAGCAGCGTAGAGGCGGCAGTCGATGAGCAGTTCTTC
TRBV30	TRBD1	TRBJ1-3	-	CAWTRDRAPIRGNTIYF	TGTGCCTGGACGCGGGACAGGGCACCCATCCGAGGAAACACCATATATTTT
TRBV11-2	-	TRBJ2-5	many	CASSLGTRDPRRETQYF	TGTGCCAGCAGCTTAGGAACCCGGGACCCAAGACGGGAGACCCAGTACTTC
TRBV7-9	TRBD2	TRBJ2-7	-	CASSQHSGSLEQYF	TGTGCCAGCAGCCAACATAGCGGGAGCCTCGAGCAGTACTTC
TRBV19	TRBD2	TRBJ2-2	-	CASSHPGGNTGELFF	TGTGCCAGTAGTCACCCGGGAGGGAACACCGGGGAGCTGTTTTTT
TRBV7-9	TRBD1	TRBJ2-2	few	CASSLTVDRAANTGELFF	TGTGCCAGCAGCTTAACCGTCGACAGGGCCGCGAACACCGGGGAGCTGTTTTTT
TRBV2	TRBD1	TRBJ2-7	many	CASSEDRVETREQYF	TGTGCCAGCAGTGAGGACAGGGTAGAAACGCGCGAGCAGTACTTC
TRBV2	TRBD1	TRBJ2-2	many	CASSELTGGIGELFF	TGTGCCAGCAGCGAACTCACAGGGGGTATCGGGGAGCTGTTTTTT
TRBV11-2	TRBD2	TRBJ2-2	many	CASSPLAGDTGELFF	TGTGCCAGCAGCCCGTTAGCGGGAGACACCGGGGAGCTGTTTTTT
TRBV7-9	TRBD1	TRBJ2-7	many	CASSLAGTGEADEQYF	TGTGCCAGCAGCTTAGCAGGGACAGGCGAGGCGGACGAGCAGTACTTC
TRBV28	-	TRBJ2-7	many	CASSFEGFSYEQYF	TGTGCCAGCAGTTTCGAGGGCTTCTCCTACGAGCAGTACTTC
TRBV20-1	TRBD1	TRBJ2-7	many	CSVETGKVYEQYF	TGCAGTGTAGAGACAGGGAAGGTCTACGAGCAGTACTTC
TRBV12-3/TRBV12-4	TRBD2	TRBJ2-1	-	CASRGTSSVDFF	TGTGCCAGCAGAGGGACTAGCTCGGTGGATTTCTTC
TRBV20-1	-	TRBJ2-2	many	CSAREASGGELFF	TGCAGTGCTAGAGAAGCCTCCGGCGGGGAGCTGTTTTTT
TRBV7-2	TRBD2	TRBJ2-7	-	CASSSGLAGEGEQYF	TGTGCCAGCAGCTCCGGACTAGCGGGAGAGGGCGAGCAGTACTTC
TRBV6-1	-	TRBJ2-7	-	CASLGTSGLYEQYF	TGTGCCAGCCTCGGGACCTCGGGGCTCTACGAGCAGTACTTC
TRBV28	TRBD1	TRBJ2-5	many	CASSTGTGLPYF	TGTGCCAGCAGTACCGGGACAGGTCTTCCGTACTTC
TRBV27	-	TRBJ2-5	many	CASSFSGIQETQYF	TGTGCCAGCAGTTTTAGCGGTATCCAAGAGACCCAGTACTTC
TRBV20-1	-	TRBJ2-7	many	CSARDPAFYEQYF	TGCAGTGCTAGAGATCCGGCCTTCTACGAGCAGTACTTC
TRBV12-3/TRBV12-4	TRBD1	TRBJ2-2	few	CASSLSYTGGTGELFF	TGTGCCAGCAGTTTATCGTATACAGGGGGAACCGGGGAGCTGTTTTTT